Following are 9 T cell receptor beta chains from one sample sequenced in a study of blood T cell repertoires in COVID-19 (dated by TCRdb to the early 2020s). The library relied on the immunoSEQ multiplex PCR assay. Here the immuneACCESS table is served through TCRdb, limited to in-frame sequences with V and J called. Missing clones are a known gap in these copies; in checked studies unresolved V genes cover under half, and the rest lacks a known reason. The sample records around 84,000 clones, roughly 80% of which are singletons. Jointly, the top ten make up roughly 18% of the sample. The sequenced sample was peripheral blood. Source of these receptors: a man aged 80 or over with active or convalescent COVID-19.

V is TRBV19 and J is TRBJ2-5, with TRBD1 matching 8 bases. CDR3 length: 14 amino acids. After removal of 6 bases from V and 3 bases from J, the junction contained 6 bases not matched to a gene. From germline, CDR1 is LNHDA and CDR2 SQIVND (reference sequence). CDR3 loop: CASRPQGAEETQYF. CDR3 bases: TGTGCCAGTAGGCCTCAGGGGGCGGAAGAGACCCAGTACTTC.

The V and J genes are TRBV9 and TRBJ2-3, with D tentatively TRBD1 (6 bases). CDR1 and CDR2 from the germline V gene are SGDLS and YYNGEE. V was clipped by 2 bases and J by 2 bases, with 12 bases between them. CDR3 length: 15 amino acids. CDR3 loop: CASSVDRLNTDTQYF. CDR3 nucleotide sequence: TGTGCCAGCAGCGTCGACAGGCTAAACACAGATACGCAGTATTTT.

The chain links TRBV15 to TRBJ1-4; weak D call: TRBD1 (6 bases). CDR1 is LNHNV, CDR2 YYDKDF, per germline (reference sequence). With 4 bases removed from V and 3 bases from J, the gap between germline ends came to 15 bases. CDR3 length: 16 residues. The CDR3 protein is CATSNYRTEANEKLFF. The CDR3 region has the DNA TGTGCCACCAGCAACTACCGGACAGAGGCTAATGAAAAACTGTTTTTT.

This clone came up once. The chain carries TRBV5-1 and TRBJ2-1, with TRBD2 matching 9 bases. CDR1 is SGHRS, CDR2 YFSETQ, per germline. There are 15 residues in the CDR3. Trimming removed 6 bases from V and 5 bases from J; junction bases left unmatched: 9. The DNA for the CDR3 is TGCGCCAGCAACCTCAGACTAGCGGCCAACAATGAGCAGTTCTTC. This encodes CASNLRLAANNEQFF.

This chain joins TRBV19 and TRBJ2-1, with 9 positions matching TRBD2. V dropped 8 bases and J dropped 8; count of bases not matched to a gene: 10. The germline V gene encodes CDR1 LNHDA and CDR2 SQIVND (reference sequence). The CDR3 is made up of 14 amino acids. CDR3 protein: CASASGTSWDEQFF. Written as DNA, the CDR3 is TGTGCCAGTGCCTCCGGGACTAGCTGGGATGAGCAGTTCTTC.

The chain links TRBV27 to TRBJ2-5, with 7 nucleotides matching TRBD1. V shed 5 bases, J shed 1 base, and the junction held 7 bases outside the gene matches. The germline V gene has CDR1 MNHEY and CDR2 SMNVEV (reference sequence). This CDR3 has 15 residues. CDR3 nucleotide sequence: TGTGCCAGCAGTAAAGACAGGGTTCGCCAAGAGACCCAGTACTTC. Encoded protein: CASSKDRVRQETQYF.

This clone has more than one count but fewer than ten. The chain uses TRBV4-2 and TRBJ2-5; 9 positions agree with TRBD2. After removal of 0 bases from V and 5 bases from J, the junction contained 10 bases not matched to a gene. This CDR3 has 17 residues. Germline CDR1 LGHNA, CDR2 YNFKEQ. CDR3 nucleotides: TGTGCCAGCAGCCAAGATAGAAGCGGGGGGATGGTGGAGACCCAGTACTTC. Its protein product is CASSQDRSGGMVETQYF.

This sequence joins TRBV11-2 and TRBJ2-1, with 8 bases lining up with TRBD2. CDR1 is SGHAT and CDR2 is FQNNGV in the germline V gene. CDR3 length: 15 residues. The trim removed 2 bases at V and 9 bases at J, leaving 9 bases unmatched. CDR3 coding DNA: TGTGCCAGCAGCTTAAAACCGGGAGGGCCAACTGAGCAGTTCTTC. Protein: CASSLKPGGPTEQFF.

The chain uses TRBV27 and TRBJ2-1; 8 nucleotides align to TRBD1. V lost 5 bases to trimming and J lost 3 bases; unmatched junction nucleotides: 12. The CDR3 is made up of 17 amino acids. The germline V gene has CDR1 MNHEY and CDR2 SMNVEV (reference sequence). Here the CDR3 reads CASSIHSRDRSYNEQFF. DNA for the CDR3: TGTGCCAGCAGTATACATTCCCGGGACAGGAGCTACAATGAGCAGTTCTTC.